This T cell receptor beta chain was sequenced during a study of beta chain features in type 1 diabetes (dated by TCRdb to the late 2010s). For the study in its entirety: No differences in mean age, gender distribution, total cell number or subset yield were found between patients and healthy donors. A total of about 100 million sorted cells were examined across all samples, and RNA yield correlated strongly with the number of cells per subset. In the study, TCRB repertoires of sorted circulating CD4+ T cell subsets from recently diagnosed type 1 diabetes patients were compared with those of matched healthy donors. Regulatory and stem cell-like memory subsets were isolated from only 8 patients and roughly 8 healthy donors, whereas naive and central memory subsets came from all 30 or so donors.

Of note for this clone: Its binding antigen is unknown. Base qualities are not recorded, but no much larger clone differs from it by a single base.

From each donor, a single peripheral blood sample of about 100 mL on average was drawn into heparinised tubes. Using a panel that included CD45RO, CCR7, CD25, CD127, CD95 and CD27, naive, central memory, regulatory and stem cell-like memory CD4+ T cells were sorted on a BD FACSAria II. A purity above 95% was achieved for all sorted populations. PBMCs were separated immediately by Lymphoprep density gradient centrifugation and were stained directly, without being cultured. So that batch effects would be minimized, each experiment stained and sorted samples in pairs, pairing one healthy donor with one patient. The High Capacity cDNA Reverse Transcription Kit was used to reverse transcribe all of the isolated RNA, meaning that expressed TCRB transcripts were what got sequenced. Naive, central memory and regulatory T cell samples underwent deep immunoSEQ sequencing, averaging around 3.9 million total reads per sample. Sorted cells were lysed in RLT buffer and RNA was extracted with DNase-treated RNeasy Micro or Mini kits, depending on cell number. To prevent cross-contamination, each cell subset was processed individually, whereas patient and healthy donor samples were processed jointly. Using the immunoSEQ multiplex PCR, TCRB sequences were amplified from cDNA into 87-bp fragments spanning the CDR3 region. Amplicons were sequenced on the Illumina HiSeq platform. From the authors' description of their analysis: Synthetic template baselines were used to correct PCR bias computationally, reads within Hamming distance 2 were collapsed together, and singletons that could not be merged were discarded. Reads were aligned against IMGT so that V, D and J genes, CDR3 length and insertions or deletions at six rearrangement sites could be assigned. Within each subset, clonotype counts were normalized to sorted cell number, and only after that were true diversity and Gini coefficients computed with the tcR R package. Repertoire sharing was quantified using the overlap coefficient calculated on TCRB nucleotide sequences. TCRdb carries this immuneACCESS record with in-frame sequences only. Its versions omit some clonotypes, under half of them owing to an unresolved V gene in the studies checked, with the rest unexplained. That table furnishes V, J and clone size, whereas the DNA furnished D and trimming. The sample includes 250,000 or so clones, with 27% observed a single time. The top ten clonotypes cover more than 3% of the sample.

CDR1 and CDR2 are read off the germline V gene as MRHNA and SNTAGT. The CDR3 spans 14 residues, from the cysteine through the phenylalanine. Only the CDR3 portion is preserved as DNA: 42 bases, with reading frame beginning at the first base. V is reduced by 4 bases and J by 2 bases, leaving a spacing of 6 bases between them. What the research found in general, with its limitations: Shorter templates might be favored by PCR, yet because patient and control samples were amplified and corrected together, any such skew would affect both groups equally. Because cDNA was sequenced instead of genomic DNA, highly expressing activated cells could be over-represented, though the groups showed no difference in activation or CD3 levels. Because small numbers of individuals were included in the HLA sub-analyses, any influence of HLA type on TCRB rearrangement was left unresolved. Patients with type 1 diabetes made fewer insertions and deleted more nucleotides at VDJ recombination sites, implying thymic rearrangement abnormalities. In all four CD4+ subsets, TCRB CDR3 length was moderately but significantly shorter in type 1 diabetes patients. Naive, central memory and regulatory TCRB repertoires appeared more similar among patients than among healthy donors.

The material sequenced was central memory CD4+ T cells from blood. This sequence was found in a man aged 25 to 40 in good health. The receptor chain draws on TRBV6-4 and TRBJ2-6, with the D gene uncertain. The bases are TGTGCCAGCAGTGTCTACGCTGGGGCCAACGTCCTGACTTTC. Translated, it gives CASSVYAGANVLTF.